This TCR beta chain was profiled in a study of cytomegalovirus exposure and HLA in healthy donors. Whole-study results and caveats: About 180 TCR beta chains were listed as cytomegalovirus-associated.

Of note for this clone: Its matching antigen is unknown.

PCR primers comprised 60 Vbeta and 13 Jbeta primers. Here immunoSEQ multiplex PCR was the method, and the copy in TCRdb shows in-frame clones only, minus some. The sample yields tens of thousands of clones, 75% to 85% seen once. There are 15 residues in the CDR3. The germline V gene has CDR1 LNHNV and CDR2 YYDKDF (reference sequence). The V end lost 0 bases, the J end lost 4 bases, and 12 bases lay between the germline ends. The chain uses TRBV15 and TRBJ2-5; maybe TRBD1 (6 bases). The sample consisted of PBMCs. This receptor was identified in a man aged 45 to 65 in good health and CMV-seropositive. Written as DNA, the CDR3 is TGTGCCACCAGCAGAGAACAGGGCGGCGTAGAGACCCAGTACTTC. Protein sequence: CATSREQGGVETQYF.